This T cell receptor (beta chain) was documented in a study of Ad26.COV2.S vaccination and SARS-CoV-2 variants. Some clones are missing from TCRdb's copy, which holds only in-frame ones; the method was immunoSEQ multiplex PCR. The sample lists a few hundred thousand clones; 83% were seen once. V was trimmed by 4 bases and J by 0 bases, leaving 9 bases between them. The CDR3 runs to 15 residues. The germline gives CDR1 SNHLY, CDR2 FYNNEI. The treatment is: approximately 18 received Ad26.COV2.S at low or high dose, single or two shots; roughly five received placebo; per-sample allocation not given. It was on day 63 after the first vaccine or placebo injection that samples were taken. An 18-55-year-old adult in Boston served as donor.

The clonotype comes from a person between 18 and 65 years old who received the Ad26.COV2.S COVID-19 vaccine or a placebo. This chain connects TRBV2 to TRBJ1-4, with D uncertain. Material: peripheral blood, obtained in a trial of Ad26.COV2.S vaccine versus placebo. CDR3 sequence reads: CASSVWETTNEKLFF. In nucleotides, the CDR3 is TGTGCCAGCAGTGTGTGGGAGACAACTAATGAAAAACTGTTTTTT.